The text below deals with one TCR beta chain. Its antigen remains unknown. The germline gene is not matched at one end of the junction; a read error may be the cause. The repertoire was sequenced with immunoSEQ multiplex PCR; TCRdb's copy has only in-frame clones and lacks some. This table holds 100,000 to 150,000 clones, approximately 94% found once. The entry originates in a study of cytomegalovirus exposure and HLA in healthy donors. Study-wide results and limits: Per published reports, the classifier diagnosed cytomegalovirus status with high specificity and sensitivity. A few chains linked to CMV were shown in vitro to be specific for CMV antigens.

This CDR3 comprises 8 residues. The germline CDR1 and CDR2 sequences are WNHNN and SYGVQD (reference sequence). The TCR sequence derives from a man aged 18 to 30 in good health and CMV-seronegative. The sample was PBMCs. The genes are TRBV10-1 and TRBJ1-1; no firm D call. The CDR3 DNA sequence: TGCGTACTCGCGTCCCGCGGCTTT. Translation gives CVLASRGF.